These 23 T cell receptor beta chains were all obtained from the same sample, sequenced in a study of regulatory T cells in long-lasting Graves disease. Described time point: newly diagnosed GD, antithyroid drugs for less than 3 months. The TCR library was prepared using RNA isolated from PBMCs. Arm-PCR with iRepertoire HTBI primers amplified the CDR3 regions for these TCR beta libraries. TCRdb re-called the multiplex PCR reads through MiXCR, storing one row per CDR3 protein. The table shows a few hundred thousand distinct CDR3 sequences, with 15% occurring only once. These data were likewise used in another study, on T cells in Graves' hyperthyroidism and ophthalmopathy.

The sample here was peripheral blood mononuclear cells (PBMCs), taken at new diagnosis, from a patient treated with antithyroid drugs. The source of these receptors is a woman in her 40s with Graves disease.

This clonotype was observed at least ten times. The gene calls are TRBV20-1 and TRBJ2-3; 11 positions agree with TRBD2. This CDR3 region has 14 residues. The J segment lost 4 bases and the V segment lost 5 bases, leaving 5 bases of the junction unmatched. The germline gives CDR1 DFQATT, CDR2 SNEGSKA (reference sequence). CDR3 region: CSAQTSGNSDTQYF. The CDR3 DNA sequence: TGCAGTGCTCAGACTAGCGGGAACTCAGATACGCAGTATTTT.

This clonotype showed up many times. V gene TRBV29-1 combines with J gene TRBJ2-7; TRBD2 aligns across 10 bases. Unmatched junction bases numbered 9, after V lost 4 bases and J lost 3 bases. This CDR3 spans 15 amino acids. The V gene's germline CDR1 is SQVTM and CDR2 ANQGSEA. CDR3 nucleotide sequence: TGCAGCGTTGTACTGGCTAGCGGGAGAATCTACGAGCAGTACTTC. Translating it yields CSVVLASGRIYEQYF.

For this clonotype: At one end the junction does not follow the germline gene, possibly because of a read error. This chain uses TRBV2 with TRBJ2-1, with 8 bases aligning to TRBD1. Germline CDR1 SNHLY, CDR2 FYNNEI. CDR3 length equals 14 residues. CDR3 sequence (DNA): TGTGCCACCAGTGATATGACAGGGGACAATGAGCAGTTCTTC. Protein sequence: CATSDMTGDNEQFF.

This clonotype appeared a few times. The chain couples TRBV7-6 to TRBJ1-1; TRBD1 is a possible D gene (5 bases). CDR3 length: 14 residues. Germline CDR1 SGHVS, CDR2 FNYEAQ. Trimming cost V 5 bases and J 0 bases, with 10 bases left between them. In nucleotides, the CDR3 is TGTGCCAGCAGCGCGGGACGGTTGAACACTGAAGCTTTCTTT. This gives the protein CASSAGRLNTEAFF.

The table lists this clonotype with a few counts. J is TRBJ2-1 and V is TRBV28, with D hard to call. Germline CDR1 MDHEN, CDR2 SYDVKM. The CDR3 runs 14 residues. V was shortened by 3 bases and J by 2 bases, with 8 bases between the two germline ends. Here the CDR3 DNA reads TGTGCCAGCAGTTTGTCGGAGACCTACAATGAGCAGTTCTTC. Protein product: CASSLSETYNEQFF.

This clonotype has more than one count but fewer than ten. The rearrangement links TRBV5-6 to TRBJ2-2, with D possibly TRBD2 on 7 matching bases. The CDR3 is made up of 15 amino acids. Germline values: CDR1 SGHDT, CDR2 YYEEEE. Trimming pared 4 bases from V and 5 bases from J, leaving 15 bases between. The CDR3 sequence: CASSRGAAATGELFF. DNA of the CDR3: TGTGCCAGCAGCCGGGGGGCAGCTGCGACCGGGGAGCTGTTTTTT.

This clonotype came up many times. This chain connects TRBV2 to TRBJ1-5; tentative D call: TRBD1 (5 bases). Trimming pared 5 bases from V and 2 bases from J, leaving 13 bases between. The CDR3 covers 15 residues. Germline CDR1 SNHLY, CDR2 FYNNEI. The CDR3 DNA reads TGTGCCAGCAGTTTTCAGGGCGGCGGCAATCAGCCCCAGCATTTT. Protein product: CASSFQGGGNQPQHF.

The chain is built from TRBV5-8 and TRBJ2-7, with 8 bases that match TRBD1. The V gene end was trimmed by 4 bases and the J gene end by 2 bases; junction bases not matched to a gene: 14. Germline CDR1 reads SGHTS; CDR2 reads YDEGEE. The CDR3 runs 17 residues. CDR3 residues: CASSRYSGGSFPYEQYF. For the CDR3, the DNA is TGTGCCAGCAGCCGATACTCAGGGGGCTCATTCCCCTACGAGCAGTACTTC.

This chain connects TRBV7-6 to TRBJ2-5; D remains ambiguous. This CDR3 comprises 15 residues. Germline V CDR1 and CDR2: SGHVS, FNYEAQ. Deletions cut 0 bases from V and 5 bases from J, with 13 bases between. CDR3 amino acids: CASSLAFPGWETQYF. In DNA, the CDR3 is TGTGCCAGCAGCTTAGCTTTCCCAGGATGGGAGACCCAGTACTTC.

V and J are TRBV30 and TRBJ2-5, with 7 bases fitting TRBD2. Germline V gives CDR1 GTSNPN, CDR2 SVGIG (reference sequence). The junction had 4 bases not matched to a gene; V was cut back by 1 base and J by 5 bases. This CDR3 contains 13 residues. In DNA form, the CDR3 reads TGTGCCTGGAGTGGGGAGGGATGGGAGACCCAGTACTTC. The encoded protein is CAWSGEGWETQYF.

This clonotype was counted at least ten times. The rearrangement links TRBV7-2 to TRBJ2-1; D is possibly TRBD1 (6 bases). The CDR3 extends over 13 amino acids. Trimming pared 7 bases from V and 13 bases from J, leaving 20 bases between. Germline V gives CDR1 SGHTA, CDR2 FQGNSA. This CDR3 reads CASNIQGGRGQFF. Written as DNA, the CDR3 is TGTGCCAGCAACATCCAAGGGGGAAGGGGTCAGTTCTTC.

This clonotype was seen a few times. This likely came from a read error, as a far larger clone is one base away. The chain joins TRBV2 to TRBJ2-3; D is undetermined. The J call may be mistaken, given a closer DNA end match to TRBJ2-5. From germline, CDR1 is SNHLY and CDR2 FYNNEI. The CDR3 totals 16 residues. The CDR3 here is CASSRMSPRLKGTQYF. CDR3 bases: TGTGCCAGCAGTCGAATGTCCCCCCGGTTAAAAGGGACCCAGTACTTC.

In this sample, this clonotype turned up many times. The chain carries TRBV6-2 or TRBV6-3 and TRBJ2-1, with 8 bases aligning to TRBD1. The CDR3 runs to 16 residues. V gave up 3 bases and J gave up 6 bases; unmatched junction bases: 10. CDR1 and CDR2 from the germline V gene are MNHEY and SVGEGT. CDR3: CASSYQPGTGFNEQFF. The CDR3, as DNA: TGTGCCAGCAGTTATCAACCCGGGACAGGCTTCAATGAGCAGTTCTTC.

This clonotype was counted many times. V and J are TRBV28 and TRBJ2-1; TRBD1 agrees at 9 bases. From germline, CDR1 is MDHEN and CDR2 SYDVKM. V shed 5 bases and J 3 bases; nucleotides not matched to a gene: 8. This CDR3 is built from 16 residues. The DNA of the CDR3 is TGTGCCAGCAGTCCAAGGACAGGGGCGAACTACAATGAGCAGTTCTTC. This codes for CASSPRTGANYNEQFF. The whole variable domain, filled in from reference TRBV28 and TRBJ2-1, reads DVKVTQSSRYLVKRTGEKVFLECVQDMDHENMFWYRQDPGLGLRLIYFSYDVKMKEKGDIPEGYSVSREKKERFSLILESASTNQTSMYLCASSPRTGANYNEQFFGPGTRLTVL.

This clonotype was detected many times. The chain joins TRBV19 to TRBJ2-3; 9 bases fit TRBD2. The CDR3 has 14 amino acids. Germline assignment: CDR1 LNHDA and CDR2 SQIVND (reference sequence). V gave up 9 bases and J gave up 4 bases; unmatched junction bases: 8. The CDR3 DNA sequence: TGTGCCAGCAGCGTGGGACTAGCTTCAGATACGCAGTATTTT. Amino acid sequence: CASSVGLASDTQYF.

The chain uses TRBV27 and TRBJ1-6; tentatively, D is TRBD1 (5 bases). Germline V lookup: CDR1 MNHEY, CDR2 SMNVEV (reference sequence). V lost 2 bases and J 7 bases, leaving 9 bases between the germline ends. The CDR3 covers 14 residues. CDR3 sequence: CASSLRQLNSPLHF. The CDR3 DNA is TGTGCCAGCAGTTTACGACAGTTAAATTCACCCCTCCACTTT.

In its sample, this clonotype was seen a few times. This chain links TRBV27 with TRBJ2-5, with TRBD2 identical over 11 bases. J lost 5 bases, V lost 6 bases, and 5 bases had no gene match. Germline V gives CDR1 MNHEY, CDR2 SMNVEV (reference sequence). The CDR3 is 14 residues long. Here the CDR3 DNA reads TGTGCCAGCAGAGATAGCGGGAGGGAGGAGACCCAGTACTTC. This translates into CASRDSGREETQYF.

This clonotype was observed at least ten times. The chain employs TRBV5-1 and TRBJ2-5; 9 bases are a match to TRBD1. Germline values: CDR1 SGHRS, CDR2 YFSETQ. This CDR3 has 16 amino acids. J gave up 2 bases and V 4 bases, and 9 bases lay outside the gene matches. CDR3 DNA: TGCGCCAGCAGCACCTTGGACAGGGGAGGGCAAGAGACCCAGTACTTC. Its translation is CASSTLDRGGQETQYF.

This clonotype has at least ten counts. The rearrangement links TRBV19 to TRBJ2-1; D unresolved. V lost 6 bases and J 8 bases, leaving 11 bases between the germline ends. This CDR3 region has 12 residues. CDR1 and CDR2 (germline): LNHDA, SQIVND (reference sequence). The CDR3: CASSPWQDEQFF. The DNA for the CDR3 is TGTGCCAGTAGCCCCTGGCAGGATGAGCAGTTCTTC.

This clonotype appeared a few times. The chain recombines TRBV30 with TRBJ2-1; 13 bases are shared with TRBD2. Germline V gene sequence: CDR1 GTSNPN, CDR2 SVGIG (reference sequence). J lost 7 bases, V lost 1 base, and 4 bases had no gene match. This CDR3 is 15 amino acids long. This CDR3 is CAWSGGTSGKNEQFF. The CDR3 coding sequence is TGTGCCTGGAGTGGGGGGACTAGCGGGAAGAATGAGCAGTTCTTC. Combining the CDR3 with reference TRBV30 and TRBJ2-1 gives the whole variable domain SQTIHQWPATLVQPVGSPLSLECTVEGTSNPNLYWYRQAAGRGLQLLFYSVGIGQISSEVPQNLSASRPQDRQFILSSKKLLLSDSGFYLCAWSGGTSGKNEQFFGPGTRLTVL.

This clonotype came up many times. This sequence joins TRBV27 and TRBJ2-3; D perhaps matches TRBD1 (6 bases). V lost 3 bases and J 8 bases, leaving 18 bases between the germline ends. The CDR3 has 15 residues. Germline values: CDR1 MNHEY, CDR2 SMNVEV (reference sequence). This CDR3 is CASSLGQGGLITQYF. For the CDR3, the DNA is TGTGCCAGCAGTTTGGGACAAGGAGGCTTGATTACGCAGTATTTT.

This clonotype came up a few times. The CDR3 DNA reads TGTGCCAGCAGTTGGGGGGGCGCGGGGAATGAGCAGTTCTTC. Translation gives CASSWGGAGNEQFF. The gene calls are TRBV28 and TRBJ2-1; possible D gene TRBD2, 7 bases. Deletions cut 4 bases from V and 7 bases from J, with 14 bases between. The V gene's germline CDR1 is MDHEN and CDR2 SYDVKM. The CDR3 is made up of 14 amino acids.

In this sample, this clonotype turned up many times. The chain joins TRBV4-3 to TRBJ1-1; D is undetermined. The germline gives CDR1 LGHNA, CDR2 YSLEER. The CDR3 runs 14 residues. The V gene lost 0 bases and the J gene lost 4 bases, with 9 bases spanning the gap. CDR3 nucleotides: TGCGCCAGCAGCCAAGAAGCACGGAGCACTGAAGCTTTCTTT. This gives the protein CASSQEARSTEAFF.